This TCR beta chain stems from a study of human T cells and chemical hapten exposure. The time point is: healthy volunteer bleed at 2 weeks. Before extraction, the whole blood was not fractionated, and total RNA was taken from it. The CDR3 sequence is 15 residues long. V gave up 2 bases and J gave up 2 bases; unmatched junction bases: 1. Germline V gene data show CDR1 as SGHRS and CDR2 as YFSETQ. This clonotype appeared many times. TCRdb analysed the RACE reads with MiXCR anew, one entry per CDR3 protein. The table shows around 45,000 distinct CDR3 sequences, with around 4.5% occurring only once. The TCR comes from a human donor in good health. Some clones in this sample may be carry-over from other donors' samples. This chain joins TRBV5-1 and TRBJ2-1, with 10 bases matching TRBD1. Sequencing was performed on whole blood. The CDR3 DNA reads TGCGCCAGCAGCTTCGGACAGGGGGCCTACAATGAGCAGTTCTTC. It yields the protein CASSFGQGAYNEQFF.